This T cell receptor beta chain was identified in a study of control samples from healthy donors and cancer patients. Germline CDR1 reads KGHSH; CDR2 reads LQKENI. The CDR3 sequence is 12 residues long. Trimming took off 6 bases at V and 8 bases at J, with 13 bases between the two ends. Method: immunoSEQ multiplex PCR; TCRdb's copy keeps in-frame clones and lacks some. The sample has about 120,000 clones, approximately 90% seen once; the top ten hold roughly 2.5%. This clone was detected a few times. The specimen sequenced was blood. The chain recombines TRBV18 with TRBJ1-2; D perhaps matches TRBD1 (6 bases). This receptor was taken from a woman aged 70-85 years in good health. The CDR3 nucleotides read TGTGCCAGCTCGCAACAGGGCGACGGCTACACCTTC. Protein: CASSQQGDGYTF.